Here is one T cell receptor beta chain with its context. This entry belongs to a study of blood T cell repertoires in COVID-19. Turning to the study itself: Researchers got acute and convalescent COVID-19 samples from the United States, Italy and Spain. In each case, the material was cDNA or gDNA derived from T cells, B-cell-depleted T cells, or PBMCs.

The V gene lost 1 base and the J gene lost 0 bases, with 7 bases spanning the gap. The CDR3 loop spans 15 amino acids. Germline assignment: CDR1 LGHNA and CDR2 YNFKEQ. Authors' data handling: Estimation of nucleated cell counts relied on the amplification of reference gene primers. Method: immunoSEQ multiplex PCR; TCRdb's copy keeps in-frame clones and lacks some. The DNA gave D and trimming, while V, J and clone size come from that table. The repertoire consists of about 410,000 clones, with about nine tenths occurring once and the leading ten covering roughly 1.4%. This sequence was found in a woman aged 30 to 39 with active or convalescent COVID-19. Sequenced input: peripheral blood. This chain connects TRBV4-2 to TRBJ1-3; no firm D call. Written as DNA, the CDR3 is TGTGCCAGCAGCCAAGTGGGCTTCTCTGGAAACACCATATATTTT. This translates into CASSQVGFSGNTIYF.